The 28 T cell receptor beta chains reported below all come from one sample, sequenced in a study of CD8+ T cells in alopecia areata. Treatment in this sample: oral pan-JAK inhibitor, 5-10 mg twice daily. Extracted RNA was reverse transcribed into cDNA, the sequencing template. Assay: immunoSEQ multiplex PCR; the TCRdb copy retains only in-frame clones and omits some. The sample includes around 120,000 clones, more than 40% of them seen just once. Sequences were derived from CD4+ T cells sorted from blood, sampled at week 4, from a patient treated with tofacitinib. These receptors all come from a human donor with alopecia areata.

The chain employs TRBV6-5 and TRBJ2-5; 8 bases map to TRBD1. This CDR3 has 13 amino acids. V shed 11 bases and J 5 bases; nucleotides not matched to a gene: 10. CDR1 is MNHEY, CDR2 SVGAGI, per germline. The CDR3 here is CAAQGAGRETQYF. CDR3 DNA sequence: TGTGCCGCCCAGGGGGCTGGCAGGGAGACCCAGTACTTC.

This clone was found a few times. This rearrangement joins TRBV2 to TRBJ1-1, with a tentative D call TRBD1 (5 bases). The germline CDR1 and CDR2 sequences are SNHLY and FYNNEI. The V and J ends lost 5 bases and 1 base respectively, with 5 bases between them. The CDR3 is 12 residues long. The CDR3, as DNA: TGTGCCAGCAGTCAGGGGAACACTGAAGCTTTCTTT. Translation: CASSQGNTEAFF.

This clone was detected only a few times. J is TRBJ1-1 and V is TRBV30; no reliable D call. The CDR3 runs to 12 residues. CDR1 is GTSNPN, CDR2 SVGIG, per germline (reference sequence). V dropped 1 base and J dropped 3 bases, with 6 bases sitting between them. This CDR3 reads CAWSGIYTEAFF. Written as DNA, the CDR3 is TGTGCCTGGAGTGGAATTTACACTGAAGCTTTCTTT.

The chain recombines TRBV5-1 with TRBJ2-3, with D perhaps TRBD1 (5 bases). Trimming took off 4 bases at V and 3 bases at J, with 12 bases between the two ends. The CDR3 totals 14 residues. Germline V gives CDR1 SGHRS, CDR2 YFSETQ. The CDR3 region is CASSPGAVTDTQYF. In DNA form, the CDR3 reads TGCGCCAGCAGCCCTGGGGCGGTGACAGATACGCAGTATTTT.

V and J are TRBV30 and TRBJ1-2; no clear D gene. The length of the CDR3 is 13 residues. In germline, CDR1 is GTSNPN, CDR2 SVGIG (reference sequence). The germline V and J ends were trimmed by 4 bases and 0 bases, with 9 bases remaining between them. The CDR3 region has the DNA TGTGCCTGGACTCCCGGTCCTAACTATGGCTACACCTTC. It is translated as CAWTPGPNYGYTF.

V and J are TRBV4-1 and TRBJ2-3, with 7 bases lining up with TRBD2. Trimming at V came to 4 bases and at J to 2 bases, leaving 3 bases not matched to a gene. This CDR3 contains 14 residues. Germline V gene data show CDR1 as MGHRA and CDR2 as YSYEKL. CDR3 nucleotide sequence: TGCGCCAGCAGCCGCAGCGGGAACACAGATACGCAGTATTTT. Its protein is CASSRSGNTDTQYF.

This clone turned up a few times. The chain couples TRBV6-5 to TRBJ2-1; no clear D gene. Germline V CDR1 and CDR2: MNHEY, SVGAGI. The CDR3 contains 14 residues. V was cut by 5 bases and J by 10 bases, with 18 bases left in between. The CDR3 nucleotides are TGTGCCAGCAGTCGGACCCCATCCACAAAAGAGCAGTTCTTC. It codes for CASSRTPSTKEQFF.

The chain carries TRBV4-2 and TRBJ2-1, with 13 bases matching TRBD2. The CDR3 sequence is 16 residues long. The germline V gene encodes CDR1 LGHNA and CDR2 YNFKEQ. Trimming took 0 bases from V and 10 from J; bases not matched to a gene: 6. CDR3 sequence (DNA): TGTGCCAGCAGCCAAGAAACTAGCGGGGGGGCCCGGGAGCAGTTCTTC. This sequence encodes CASSQETSGGAREQFF.

This chain joins TRBV6-6 and TRBJ2-4; D gene unclear. CDR3 size: 16 residues. V gave up 0 bases and J gave up 1 base, with 10 bases separating them. Germline V lookup: CDR1 MNHNY, CDR2 SVGAGI (reference sequence). CDR3 sequence (DNA): TGTGCCAGCAGTTACTCGGGTATTTCGGCCAAAAACATTCAGTACTTC. As protein: CASSYSGISAKNIQYF.

J is TRBJ1-1 and V is TRBV30; tentatively, D is TRBD1 (5 bases). CDR1 and CDR2 (germline): GTSNPN, SVGIG (reference sequence). The V and J ends lost 4 bases and 2 bases respectively, with 11 bases between them. The CDR3 spans 13 residues. The CDR3 reads CAWTTQGNTEAFF. CDR3 bases: TGTGCCTGGACAACTCAGGGAAACACTGAAGCTTTCTTT. Filled out from reference TRBV30 and TRBJ1-1, the complete variable domain reads SQTIHQWPATLVQPVGSPLSLECTVEGTSNPNLYWYRQAAGRGLQLLFYSVGIGQISSEVPQNLSASRPQDRQFILSSKKLLLSDSGFYLCAWTTQGNTEAFFGQGTRLTVV.

This clone was picked up a small number of times. This sequence joins TRBV15 and TRBJ1-3; D remains unclear. The CDR3 totals 15 residues. Germline loops: CDR1 LNHNV, CDR2 YYDKDF (reference sequence). V was clipped by 2 bases and J by 0 bases, with 8 bases between them. CDR3 coding DNA: TGTGCCACCAGCAGACCCGTGGGCTCTGGAAACACCATATATTTT. Amino acids: CATSRPVGSGNTIYF.

The sample holds a few counts of this clone. The V call is TRBV28, the J call TRBJ1-5; tentative D call: TRBD1 (5 bases). This CDR3 is built from 14 residues. Trimming took off 2 bases at V and 5 bases at J, with 10 bases between the two ends. Germline V gene data show CDR1 as MDHEN and CDR2 as SYDVKM. The CDR3 bases are TGTGCCAGCAGTTTACAGGGATCGCATCAGCCCCAGCATTTT. Protein product: CASSLQGSHQPQHF.

The chain links TRBV5-1 to TRBJ2-7, with 13 bases that match TRBD2. V dropped 3 bases and J dropped 3; count of bases not matched to a gene: 9. Per germline, CDR1 SGHRS and CDR2 YFSETQ. There are 17 residues in the CDR3. CDR3 in DNA: TGCGCCAGCAGCTCTTCCCGACTAGCGGGAGGAAACTACGAGCAGTACTTC. It yields the protein CASSSSRLAGGNYEQYF.

The V gene is TRBV30, the J gene TRBJ2-1, with D unresolved. V was pared by 0 bases and J by 7 bases, with 13 bases between. This CDR3 has 14 residues. Germline lookup yields CDR1 GTSNPN and CDR2 SVGIG (reference sequence). The CDR3 loop is CAWSVGLHLNEQFF. In nucleotides, the CDR3 is TGTGCCTGGAGTGTAGGCCTCCACCTGAATGAGCAGTTCTTC.

This chain connects TRBV29-1 to TRBJ2-1; 10 bases map to TRBD2. Looked up from germline, CDR1 is SQVTM and CDR2 is ANQGSEA. After removal of 7 bases from V and 4 bases from J, the junction contained 7 bases not matched to a gene. The CDR3 is made up of 14 amino acids. CDR3 protein: CSAPLAGTYNEQFF. CDR3 DNA sequence: TGCAGCGCCCCACTAGCGGGGACATACAATGAGCAGTTCTTC.

This clone was seen a handful of times. The J gene is TRBJ2-7, the V gene TRBV18; TRBD2 matches at 10 bases. The CDR3 covers 15 residues. V lost 2 bases and J lost 2; bases outside the gene matches: 3. Per germline, CDR1 KGHSH and CDR2 LQKENI. CDR3 region: CASSPTSGAAYEQYF. In DNA, the CDR3 is TGTGCCAGCTCACCAACTAGCGGGGCAGCCTACGAGCAGTACTTC.

This clone has a handful of counts. The rearrangement links TRBV7-2 to TRBJ2-5; D tentatively fits TRBD1 or TRBD2 (5 bases each). The CDR3 totals 14 residues. Trimming removed 5 bases from V and 2 bases from J, with 12 bases in between. Germline loops: CDR1 SGHTA, CDR2 FQGNSA. The CDR3 is CASSVGTAQETQYF. DNA for the CDR3: TGTGCCAGCAGCGTTGGGACGGCTCAAGAGACCCAGTACTTC.

This chain joins TRBV30 and TRBJ1-5; the D is unclear. Trimming cost V 2 bases and J 4 bases, with 18 bases left between them. The CDR3 consists of 16 residues. Germline CDR1 GTSNPN, CDR2 SVGIG (reference sequence). In DNA form, the CDR3 reads TGTGCCTGGAGTTATCCCCCCAAAAGCCGAAATCAGCCCCAGCATTTT. Protein product: CAWSYPPKSRNQPQHF.

This clone occurred a few times. The chain carries TRBV19 and TRBJ2-2; 8 bases are a match to TRBD2. Losses at the gene ends were 6 bases for V and 4 bases for J; bases not matched to a gene: 4. Germline assignment: CDR1 LNHDA and CDR2 SQIVND (reference sequence). The CDR3 runs 14 residues. CDR3 nucleotides: TGTGCCAGTAGGCCCGGGGGGGGCACCGGGGAGCTGTTTTTT. Residues: CASRPGGGTGELFF.

This clone was picked up one time. This chain joins TRBV5-1 and TRBJ1-2; no clear D gene. The CDR3 contains 12 residues. The germline V and J ends were trimmed by 0 bases and 8 bases, with 8 bases remaining between them. Germline CDR1 is SGHRS and CDR2 is YFSETQ. The DNA for the CDR3 is TGCGCCAGCAGCTTGGACAGACGGGGCTACACCTTC. Protein product: CASSLDRRGYTF.

This chain links TRBV30 with TRBJ1-2, with no clear D. The CDR3 is 14 residues long. Trimming removed 0 bases at V and 0 bases at J, with 8 bases between. Germline loops: CDR1 GTSNPN, CDR2 SVGIG (reference sequence). CDR3 region: CAWSVGVANYGYTF. In nucleotides, the CDR3 is TGTGCCTGGAGTGTCGGGGTCGCTAACTATGGCTACACCTTC.

The gene calls are TRBV5-4 and TRBJ2-1; TRBD1 matches 7 bases. This CDR3 is built from 15 residues. V lost 0 bases to trimming and J lost 3 bases; unmatched junction nucleotides: 3. Germline CDR1 is SGHNT and CDR2 is YYREEE (reference sequence). This CDR3 reads CASSLGQGLYNEQFF. As DNA, the CDR3 is TGTGCCAGCAGCTTGGGACAGGGCCTCTACAATGAGCAGTTCTTC.

The chain is built from TRBV29-1 and TRBJ1-2; no clear D gene. The germline CDR1 and CDR2 sequences are SQVTM and ANQGSEA. V was shortened by 3 bases and J by 8 bases, with 13 bases between the two germline ends. This CDR3 has 12 amino acids. In nucleotides, the CDR3 is TGCAGCGTTGAGGGATCCTCTCTGGGCTACACCTTC. This translates into CSVEGSSLGYTF.

This clone turned up a few times. This sequence joins TRBV20-1 and TRBJ1-2, with D possibly TRBD1 on 5 matching bases. The CDR3 covers 11 residues. The V and J ends lost 7 bases and 4 bases respectively, with 10 bases between them. Germline V CDR1 and CDR2: DFQATT, SNEGSKA (reference sequence). CDR3 coding DNA: TGCAGTGGTCAAGGGGCCTATGGCTACACCTTC. Translating it yields CSGQGAYGYTF.

The chain joins TRBV4-1 to TRBJ1-2; D is unclear. Germline CDR1 MGHRA, CDR2 YSYEKL. The CDR3 has 17 residues. The V end was cut by 0 bases, the J end by 3 bases, with 17 bases between. CDR3 protein: CASSQESSRASYYGYTF. CDR3 in DNA: TGCGCCAGCAGCCAAGAATCGTCGCGGGCTAGCTACTATGGCTACACCTTC.

There are a few counts of this clone. The chain employs TRBV18 and TRBJ1-1; D unclear. Between the trimmed V and J ends, which lost 2 bases and 7 bases, there was a span of 8 bases. The CDR3 has 12 residues. Germline CDR1 KGHSH, CDR2 LQKENI. The CDR3: CASSPGHHEAFF. CDR3 nucleotide sequence: TGTGCCAGCTCACCAGGCCATCATGAAGCTTTCTTT.

The chain recombines TRBV9 with TRBJ1-1, with D unresolved. The germline V gene encodes CDR1 SGDLS and CDR2 YYNGEE. The CDR3 has 13 residues. The V end was cut by 3 bases, the J end by 1 base, with 7 bases between. CDR3 in amino acids: CASSAQQNTEAFF. In DNA form, the CDR3 reads TGTGCCAGCAGCGCCCAACAGAACACTGAAGCTTTCTTT.

The chain combines TRBV4-1 with TRBJ2-2; D not resolved. Germline V gene lookup returns CDR1 MGHRA and CDR2 YSYEKL. With 6 bases removed from V and 6 bases from J, the gap between germline ends came to 20 bases. The CDR3 runs to 16 residues. The CDR3 protein is CASRSGGPLAAGELFF. CDR3 coding DNA: TGCGCCAGCAGAAGTGGTGGTCCACTTGCCGCCGGGGAGCTGTTTTTT.